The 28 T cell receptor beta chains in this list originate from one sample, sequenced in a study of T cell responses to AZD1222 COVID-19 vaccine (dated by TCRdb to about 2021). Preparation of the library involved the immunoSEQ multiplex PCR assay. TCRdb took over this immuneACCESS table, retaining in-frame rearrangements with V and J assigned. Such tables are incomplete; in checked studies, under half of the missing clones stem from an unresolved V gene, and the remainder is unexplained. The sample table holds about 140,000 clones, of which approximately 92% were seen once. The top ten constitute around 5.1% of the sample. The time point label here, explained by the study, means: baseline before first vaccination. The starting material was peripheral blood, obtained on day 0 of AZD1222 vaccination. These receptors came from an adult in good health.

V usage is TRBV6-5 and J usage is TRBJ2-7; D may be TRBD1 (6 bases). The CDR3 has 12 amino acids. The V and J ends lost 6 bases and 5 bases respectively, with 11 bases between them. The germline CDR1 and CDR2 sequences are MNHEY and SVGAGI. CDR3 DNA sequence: TGTGCCAGCAGGGGACATTTCCACGAGCAGTACTTC. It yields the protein CASRGHFHEQYF.

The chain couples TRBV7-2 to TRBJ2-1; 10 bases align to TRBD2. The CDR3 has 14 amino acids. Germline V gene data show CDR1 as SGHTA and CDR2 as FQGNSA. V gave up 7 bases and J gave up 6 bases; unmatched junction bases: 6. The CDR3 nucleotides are TGTGCCAGCACAAGCGGGGGGGGTTTCAATGAGCAGTTCTTC. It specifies CASTSGGGFNEQFF.

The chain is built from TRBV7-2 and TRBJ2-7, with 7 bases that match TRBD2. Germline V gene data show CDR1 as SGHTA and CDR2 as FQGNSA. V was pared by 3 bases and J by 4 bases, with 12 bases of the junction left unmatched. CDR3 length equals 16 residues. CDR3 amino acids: CASSFLGAGLAYEQYF. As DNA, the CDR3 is TGTGCCAGCAGCTTCCTAGGAGCGGGACTCGCTTACGAGCAGTACTTC.

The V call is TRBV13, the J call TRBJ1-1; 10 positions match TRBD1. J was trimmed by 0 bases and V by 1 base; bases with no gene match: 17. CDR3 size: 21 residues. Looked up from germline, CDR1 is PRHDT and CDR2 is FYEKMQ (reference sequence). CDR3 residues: CASSLDIPYVGTGAMNTEAFF. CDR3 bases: TGTGCCAGCAGCTTAGATATCCCCTACGTTGGGACAGGGGCTATGAACACTGAAGCTTTCTTT.

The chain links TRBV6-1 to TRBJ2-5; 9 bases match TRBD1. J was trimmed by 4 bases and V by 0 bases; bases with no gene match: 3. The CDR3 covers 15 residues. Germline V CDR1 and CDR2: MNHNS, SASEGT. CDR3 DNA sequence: TGTGCCAGCAGTGAAGCGGGACAGGGTTTAGAGACCCAGTACTTC. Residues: CASSEAGQGLETQYF.

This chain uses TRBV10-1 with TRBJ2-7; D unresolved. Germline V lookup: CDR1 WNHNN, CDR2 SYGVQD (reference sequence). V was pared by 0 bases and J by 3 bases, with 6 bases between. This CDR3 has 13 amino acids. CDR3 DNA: TGCGCCAGCAGTGAGTCGGGCAGCTACGAGCAGTACTTC. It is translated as CASSESGSYEQYF.

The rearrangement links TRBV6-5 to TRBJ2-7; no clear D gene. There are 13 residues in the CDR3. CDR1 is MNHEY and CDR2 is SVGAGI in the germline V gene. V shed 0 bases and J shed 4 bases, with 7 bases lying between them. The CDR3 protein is CASSYSKGYEQYF. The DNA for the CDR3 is TGTGCCAGCAGTTACTCGAAGGGTTACGAGCAGTACTTC.

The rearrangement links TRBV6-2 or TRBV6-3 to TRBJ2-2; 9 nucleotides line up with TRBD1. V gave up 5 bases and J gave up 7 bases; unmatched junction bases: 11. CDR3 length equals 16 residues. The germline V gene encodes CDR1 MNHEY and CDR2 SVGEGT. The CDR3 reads CASSRAGTGMGGELFF. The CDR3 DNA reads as TGTGCCAGCAGTCGAGCCGGGACAGGGATGGGCGGGGAGCTGTTTTTT.

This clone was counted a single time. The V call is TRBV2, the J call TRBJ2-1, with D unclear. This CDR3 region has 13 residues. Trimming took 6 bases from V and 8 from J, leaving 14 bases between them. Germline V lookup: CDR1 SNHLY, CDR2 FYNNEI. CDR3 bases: TGTGCCAGCAGCCGTTCAAGGTGGGATGAGCAGTTCTTC. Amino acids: CASSRSRWDEQFF.

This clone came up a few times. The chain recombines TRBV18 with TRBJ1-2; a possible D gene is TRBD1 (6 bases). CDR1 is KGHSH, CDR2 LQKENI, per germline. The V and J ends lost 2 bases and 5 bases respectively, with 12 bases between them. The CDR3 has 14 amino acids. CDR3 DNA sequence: TGTGCCAGCTCACCAGCTGCAGGGGAGTATGGCTACACCTTC. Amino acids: CASSPAAGEYGYTF.

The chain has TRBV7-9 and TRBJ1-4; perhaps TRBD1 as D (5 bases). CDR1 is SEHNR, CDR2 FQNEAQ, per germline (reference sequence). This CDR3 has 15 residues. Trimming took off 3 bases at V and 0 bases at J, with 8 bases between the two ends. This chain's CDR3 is CASSLPQATNEKLFF. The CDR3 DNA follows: TGTGCCAGCAGCTTGCCACAGGCAACTAATGAAAAACTGTTTTTT.

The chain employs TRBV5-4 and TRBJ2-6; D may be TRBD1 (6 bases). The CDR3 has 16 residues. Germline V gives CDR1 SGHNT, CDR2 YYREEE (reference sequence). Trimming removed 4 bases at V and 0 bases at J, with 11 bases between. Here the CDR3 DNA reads TGTGCCAGCAGCCCGGGACAATCCTCTGGGGCCAACGTCCTGACTTTC. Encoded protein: CASSPGQSSGANVLTF.

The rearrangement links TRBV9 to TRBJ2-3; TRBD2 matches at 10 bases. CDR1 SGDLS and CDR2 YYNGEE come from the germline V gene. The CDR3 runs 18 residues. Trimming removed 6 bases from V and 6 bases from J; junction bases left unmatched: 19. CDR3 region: CASNQAPASGGFSDTQYF. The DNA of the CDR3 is TGTGCCAGCAACCAGGCCCCCGCTAGCGGGGGTTTTTCTGATACGCAGTATTTT.

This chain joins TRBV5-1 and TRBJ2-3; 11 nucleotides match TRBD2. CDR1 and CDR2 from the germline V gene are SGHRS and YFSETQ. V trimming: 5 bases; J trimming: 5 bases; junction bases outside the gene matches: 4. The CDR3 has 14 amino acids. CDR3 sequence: CASSRTSGLDTQYF. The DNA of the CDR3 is TGCGCCAGCAGTCGGACTAGCGGGCTAGATACGCAGTATTTT. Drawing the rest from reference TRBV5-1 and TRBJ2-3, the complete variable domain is KAGVTQTPRYLIKTRGQQVTLSCSPISGHRSVSWYQQTPGQGLQFLFEYFSETQRNKGNFPGRFSGRQFSNSRSEMNVSTLELGDSALYLCASSRTSGLDTQYFGPGTRLTVL.

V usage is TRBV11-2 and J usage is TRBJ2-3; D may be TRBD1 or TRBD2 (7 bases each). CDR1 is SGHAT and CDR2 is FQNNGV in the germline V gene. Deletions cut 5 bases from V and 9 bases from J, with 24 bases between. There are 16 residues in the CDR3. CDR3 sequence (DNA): TGTGCCAGCAGCGACATCAGGGGGGGCATGGGTCAGACGCAGTATTTT. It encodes CASSDIRGGMGQTQYF.

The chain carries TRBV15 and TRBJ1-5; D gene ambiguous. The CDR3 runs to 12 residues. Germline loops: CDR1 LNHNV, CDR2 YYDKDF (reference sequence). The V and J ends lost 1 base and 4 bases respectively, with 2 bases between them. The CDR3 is CATSRVNQPQHF. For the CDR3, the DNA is TGTGCCACCAGCAGAGTAAATCAGCCCCAGCATTTT.

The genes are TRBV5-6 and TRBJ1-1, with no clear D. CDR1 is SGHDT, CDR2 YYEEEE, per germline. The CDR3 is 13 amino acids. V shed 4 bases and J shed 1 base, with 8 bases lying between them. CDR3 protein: CASSRYRNTEAFF. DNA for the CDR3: TGTGCCAGCAGCCGATACAGGAACACTGAAGCTTTCTTT.

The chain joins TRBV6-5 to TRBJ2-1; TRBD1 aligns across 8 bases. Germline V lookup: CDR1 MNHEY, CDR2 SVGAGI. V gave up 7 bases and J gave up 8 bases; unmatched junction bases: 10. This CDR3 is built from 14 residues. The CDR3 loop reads CASTLDRVSDEQFF. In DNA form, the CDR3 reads TGTGCCAGCACCTTGGACAGGGTATCCGATGAGCAGTTCTTC.

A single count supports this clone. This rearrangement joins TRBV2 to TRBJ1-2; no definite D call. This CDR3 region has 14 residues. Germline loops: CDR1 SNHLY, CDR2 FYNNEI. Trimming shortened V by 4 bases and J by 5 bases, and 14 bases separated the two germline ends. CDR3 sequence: CASSGTGSAYGYTF. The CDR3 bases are TGTGCCAGCAGTGGAACGGGATCTGCATATGGCTACACCTTC.

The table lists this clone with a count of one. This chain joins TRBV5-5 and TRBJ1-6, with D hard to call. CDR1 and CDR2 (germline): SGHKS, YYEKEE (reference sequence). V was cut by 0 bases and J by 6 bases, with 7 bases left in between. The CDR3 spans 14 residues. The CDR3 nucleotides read TGTGCCAGCAGCTTGGAGGGCGGTAATTCACCCCTCCACTTT. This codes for CASSLEGGNSPLHF.

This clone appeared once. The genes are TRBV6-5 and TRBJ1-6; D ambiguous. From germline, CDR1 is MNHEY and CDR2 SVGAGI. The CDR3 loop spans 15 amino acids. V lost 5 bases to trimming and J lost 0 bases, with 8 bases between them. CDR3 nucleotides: TGTGCCAGCAGTACGGAGAGCTCCTATAATTCACCCCTCCACTTT. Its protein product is CASSTESSYNSPLHF.

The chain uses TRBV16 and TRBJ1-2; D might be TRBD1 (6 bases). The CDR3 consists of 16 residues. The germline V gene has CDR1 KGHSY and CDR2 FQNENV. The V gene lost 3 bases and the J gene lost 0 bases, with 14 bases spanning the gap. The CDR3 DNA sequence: TGTGCCAGCAGCCACGAGGGGGGCAGCGCTAACTATGGCTACACCTTC. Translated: CASSHEGGSANYGYTF.

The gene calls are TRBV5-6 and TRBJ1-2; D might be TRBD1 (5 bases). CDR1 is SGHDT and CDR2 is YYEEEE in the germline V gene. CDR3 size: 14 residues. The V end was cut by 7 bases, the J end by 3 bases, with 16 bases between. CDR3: CASLLRALDYGYTF. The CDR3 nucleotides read TGTGCCAGCTTGCTCAGGGCCTTGGACTATGGCTACACCTTC.

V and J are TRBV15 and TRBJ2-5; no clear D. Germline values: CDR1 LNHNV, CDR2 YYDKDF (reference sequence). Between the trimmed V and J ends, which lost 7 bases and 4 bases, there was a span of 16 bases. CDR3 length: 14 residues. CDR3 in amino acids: CATKEAFGSETQYF. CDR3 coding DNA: TGTGCCACCAAAGAGGCCTTCGGTTCAGAGACCCAGTACTTC.

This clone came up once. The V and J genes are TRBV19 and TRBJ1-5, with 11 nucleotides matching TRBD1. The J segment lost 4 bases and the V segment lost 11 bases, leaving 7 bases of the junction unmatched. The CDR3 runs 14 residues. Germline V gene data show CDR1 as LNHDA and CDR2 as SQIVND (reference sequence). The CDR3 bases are TGTGCCTCCCGGGGACAGGGGGAAAATCAGCCCCAGCATTTT. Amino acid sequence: CASRGQGENQPQHF. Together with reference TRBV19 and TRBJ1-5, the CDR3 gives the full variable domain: DGGITQSPKYLFRKEGQNVTLSCEQNLNHDAMYWYRQDPGQGLRLIYYSQIVNDFQKGDIAEGYSVSREKKESFPLTVTSAQKNPTAFYLCASRGQGENQPQHFGDGTRLSIL.

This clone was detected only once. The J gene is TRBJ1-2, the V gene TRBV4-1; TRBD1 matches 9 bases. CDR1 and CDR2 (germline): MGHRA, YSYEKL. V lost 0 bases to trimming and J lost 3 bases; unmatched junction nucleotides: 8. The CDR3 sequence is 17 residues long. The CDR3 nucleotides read TGCGCCAGCAGCCAAGATGAAGGGACAGGGTTTGACTATGGCTACACCTTC. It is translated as CASSQDEGTGFDYGYTF.

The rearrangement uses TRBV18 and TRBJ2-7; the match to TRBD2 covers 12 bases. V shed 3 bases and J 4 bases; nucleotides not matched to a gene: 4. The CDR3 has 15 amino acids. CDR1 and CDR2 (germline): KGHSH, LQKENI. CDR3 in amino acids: CASSPTSGSWYEQYF. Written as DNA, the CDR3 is TGTGCCAGCTCACCGACTAGCGGGAGTTGGTACGAGCAGTACTTC.

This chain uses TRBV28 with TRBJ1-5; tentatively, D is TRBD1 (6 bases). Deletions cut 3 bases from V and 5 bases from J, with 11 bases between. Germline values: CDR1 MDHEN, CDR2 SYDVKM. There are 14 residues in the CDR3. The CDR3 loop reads CASSLGHPDQPQHF. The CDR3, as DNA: TGTGCCAGCAGTTTGGGACATCCTGATCAGCCCCAGCATTTT.